This entry lists 23 T cell receptor beta chains sequenced from one sample in a study of control samples from healthy donors and cancer patients. This table comes from immunoSEQ multiplex PCR, and its TCRdb copy is limited to in-frame clones, with some not included. This table has about 100,000 clones, about 90% appearing once. The specimen was blood. These receptors were collected from a woman in her 50s in good health.

J is TRBJ2-3 and V is TRBV7-2, with TRBD2 matching 14 bases. The CDR3 is 17 amino acids. Unmatched junction bases numbered 6, after V lost 6 bases and J lost 1 base. Germline loops: CDR1 SGHTA, CDR2 FQGNSA. This chain's CDR3 is CASRRGLAGGRTDTQYF. In DNA form, the CDR3 reads TGTGCCAGCAGGCGTGGACTAGCGGGGGGACGCACAGATACGCAGTATTTT.

The J gene is TRBJ1-1, the V gene TRBV6-6, with 7 bases fitting TRBD1. V lost 6 bases and J lost 1; bases outside the gene matches: 5. The CDR3 has 14 residues. Looked up from germline, CDR1 is MNHNY and CDR2 is SVGAGI (reference sequence). This CDR3 is CASRKTGTNTEAFF. The CDR3 region has the DNA TGTGCCAGCAGGAAGACAGGGACGAACACTGAAGCTTTCTTT.

The chain carries TRBV19 and TRBJ1-5; weak D call: TRBD1 (6 bases). V lost 1 base and J 0 bases, leaving 13 bases between the germline ends. The germline V gene has CDR1 LNHDA and CDR2 SQIVND (reference sequence). This CDR3 is 17 amino acids long. In nucleotides, the CDR3 is TGTGCCAGTAGTATAGCCCCCAGGGGAGGTAGCAATCAGCCCCAGCATTTT. As protein: CASSIAPRGGSNQPQHF. Full variable domain (missing parts from reference TRBV19 and TRBJ1-5): DGGITQSPKYLFRKEGQNVTLSCEQNLNHDAMYWYRQDPGQGLRLIYYSQIVNDFQKGDIAEGYSVSREKKESFPLTVTSAQKNPTAFYLCASSIAPRGGSNQPQHFGDGTRLSIL.

The gene calls are TRBV7-8 and TRBJ2-3, with D unresolved. Germline loops: CDR1 SGHVS, CDR2 FQNEAQ. This CDR3 has 16 residues. V lost 4 bases, J lost 2 bases, and 16 bases lay in between. In DNA form, the CDR3 reads TGTGCCAGCAGCTCCCTCCGGCAGCTCTCCACAGATACGCAGTATTTT. This codes for CASSSLRQLSTDTQYF.

The V call is TRBV5-4, the J call TRBJ2-3; TRBD2 agrees at 7 bases. This CDR3 is 15 amino acids long. Per the germline V gene, CDR1 is SGHNT and CDR2 is YYREEE (reference sequence). V shed 1 base, J shed 1 base, and the junction held 3 bases outside the gene matches. The CDR3: CASSLKTSGTDTQYF. CDR3 nucleotide sequence: TGTGCCAGCAGCTTGAAAACTAGCGGCACAGATACGCAGTATTTT.

This clone was observed a handful of times. The chain employs TRBV30 and TRBJ2-1; the match to TRBD2 covers 10 bases. This CDR3 has 13 amino acids. J was trimmed by 5 bases and V by 8 bases; bases with no gene match: 6. Looked up from germline, CDR1 is GTSNPN and CDR2 is SVGIG (reference sequence). CDR3 amino acids: CAAVAGGNNEQFF. The CDR3 nucleotides are TGTGCCGCAGTAGCGGGGGGCAACAATGAGCAGTTCTTC.

The chain uses TRBV6-6 and TRBJ1-1; TRBD1 matches 8 bases. This CDR3 is built from 14 residues. Germline V gives CDR1 MNHNY, CDR2 SVGAGI (reference sequence). V lost 8 bases, J lost 1 base, and 6 bases stayed unmatched. Written as DNA, the CDR3 is TGTGCCAGCCGGGACAGGCCAACGAACACTGAAGCTTTCTTT. Translated: CASRDRPTNTEAFF.

The chain employs TRBV9 and TRBJ2-1, with no clear D. This CDR3 has 13 amino acids. Germline-derived CDR1 and CDR2 are SGDLS and YYNGEE. Trimming removed 3 bases at V and 7 bases at J, with 11 bases between. The CDR3 is CASSALGGNEQFF. CDR3 nucleotides: TGTGCCAGCAGCGCCCTGGGTGGGAATGAGCAGTTCTTC. Filled out from reference TRBV9 and TRBJ2-1, the complete variable domain reads DSGVTQTPKHLITATGQRVTLRCSPRSGDLSVYWYQQSLDQGLQFLIQYYNGEERAKGNILERFSAQQFPDLHSELNLSSLELGDSALYFCASSALGGNEQFFGPGTRLTVL.

The gene calls are TRBV2 and TRBJ2-7; 10 nucleotides align to TRBD1. Germline trimming cut 6 bases from V and 2 bases from J; bases unmatched to any gene: 1. The V gene's germline CDR1 is SNHLY and CDR2 FYNNEI. The CDR3 runs to 13 residues. CDR3 bases: TGTGCCAGCAGGGACAGGGGGACCTACGAGCAGTACTTC. Its protein product is CASRDRGTYEQYF.

The CDR3, as DNA: TGTGCCAGCAGCTTAGCTAGCAGCCCATCCGAGCAGTACGTC. This translates into CASSLASSPSEQYV. The V call is TRBV7-9, the J call TRBJ2-7; D ambiguous. The V gene's germline CDR1 is SEHNR and CDR2 FQNEAQ (reference sequence). The CDR3 loop spans 14 amino acids. The V end was cut by 0 bases, the J end by 6 bases, with 12 bases between.

The V call is TRBV6-2 or TRBV6-3, the J call TRBJ1-2; D gene unclear. This CDR3 has 13 amino acids. The germline CDR1 and CDR2 sequences are MNHEY and SVGEGT. The ends were cut back, 7 bases at V and 2 bases at J, with 11 bases in the middle. CDR3 protein: CASNPILNYGYTF. The CDR3, as DNA: TGTGCCAGCAACCCTATTCTGAACTATGGCTACACCTTC.

The chain has TRBV6-2 or TRBV6-3 and TRBJ2-1; TRBD2 agrees at 13 bases. The V gene end was trimmed by 6 bases and the J gene end by 2 bases; junction bases not matched to a gene: 13. This CDR3 comprises 19 residues. Germline V gives CDR1 MNHEY, CDR2 SVGEGT. CDR3 region: CASSPGRLAGGDAYNEQFF. The CDR3 coding sequence is TGTGCCAGCAGCCCTGGGAGACTAGCGGGAGGAGATGCCTACAATGAGCAGTTCTTC.

The chain carries TRBV18 and TRBJ2-3; perhaps TRBD1 as D (6 bases). V gave up 6 bases and J gave up 2 bases, with 15 bases separating them. Per the germline V gene, CDR1 is KGHSH and CDR2 is LQKENI. This CDR3 contains 15 residues. CDR3 amino acids: CASSRSRGSTDTQYF. CDR3 in DNA: TGTGCCAGCTCTCGAAGTAGGGGGTCCACAGATACGCAGTATTTT.

This chain uses TRBV5-4 with TRBJ2-1; TRBD2 is a possible D gene (6 bases). V lost 6 bases and J lost 0, with 22 bases in between. Germline CDR1 reads SGHNT; CDR2 reads YYREEE (reference sequence). This CDR3 contains 18 residues. The CDR3 DNA reads TGTGCCAGCATCCCCCTGACTAGTTTCGGTAGCTCCTACAATGAGCAGTTCTTC. This codes for CASIPLTSFGSSYNEQFF.

The chain is built from TRBV5-4 and TRBJ2-7, with TRBD2 as a possible D gene (7 bases). CDR3 size: 13 residues. Trimming left V 10 bases short and J 6 bases short, with 20 bases between. Germline V gives CDR1 SGHNT, CDR2 YYREEE (reference sequence). The CDR3: CAERGGEQGEQYV. The CDR3 nucleotides are TGTGCCGAAAGGGGGGGGGAGCAAGGCGAGCAGTACGTC.

The chain combines TRBV7-3 with TRBJ1-2, with 8 bases that match TRBD1. This CDR3 region has 14 residues. Germline CDR1 is SGHTA and CDR2 is FQGTGA. V dropped 5 bases and J dropped 8; count of bases not matched to a gene: 10. CDR3 sequence reads: CASSLGTGPEGYTF. The CDR3 DNA reads as TGTGCCAGCAGCCTAGGGACAGGCCCGGAGGGCTACACCTTC.

CDR3 bases: TGCAGCGTTGATTTTACGGGACAGGGGCCTATGTATGGCTACACCTTC. Amino acid sequence: CSVDFTGQGPMYGYTF. The rearrangement uses TRBV29-1 and TRBJ1-2; 10 bases are shared with TRBD1. The CDR3 extends over 16 amino acids. J lost 5 bases, V lost 3 bases, and 12 bases had no gene match. Looked up from germline, CDR1 is SQVTM and CDR2 is ANQGSEA.

This clone has more than one count but fewer than ten. The chain joins TRBV4-1 to TRBJ1-1, with a possible D match to TRBD1 (6 bases). Trimming left V 1 base short and J 6 bases short, with 15 bases between. Looked up from germline, CDR1 is MGHRA and CDR2 is YSYEKL. This CDR3 region has 15 residues. CDR3 nucleotides: TGCGCCAGCAGCCAAGTCCAGGGGCCGGTAGCTGAAGCTTTCTTT. Translating gives CASSQVQGPVAEAFF.

The table lists this clone with a few counts. The chain couples TRBV18 to TRBJ2-1; the D gene is possibly TRBD2 (6 bases). This CDR3 contains 17 residues. Germline values: CDR1 KGHSH, CDR2 LQKENI. The V end lost 5 bases, the J end lost 8 bases, and 25 bases lay between the germline ends. CDR3 nucleotides: TGTGCCAGCTCAATTCGGAACGGGGGTTTTAGTGGGGATGAGCAGTTCTTC. Translation: CASSIRNGGFSGDEQFF. The variable domain in full, with the rest retrieved from reference TRBV18 and TRBJ2-1, is NAGVMQNPRHLVRRRGQEARLRCSPMKGHSHVYWYRQLPEEGLKFMVYLQKENIIDESGMPKERFSAEFPKEGPSILRIQQVVRGDSAAYFCASSIRNGGFSGDEQFFGPGTRLTVL.

J is TRBJ2-6 and V is TRBV19; no definite D call. The V end was cut by 9 bases, the J end by 1 base, with 13 bases between. Germline lookup yields CDR1 LNHDA and CDR2 SQIVND (reference sequence). This CDR3 has 15 residues. Here the CDR3 reads CASRSLGSGANVLTF. The CDR3, as DNA: TGTGCCAGCAGATCCCTGGGTTCTGGGGCCAACGTCCTGACTTTC.

The CDR3 loop is CASRWTGSGNTIYF. DNA of the CDR3: TGTGCCAGCAGATGGACAGGGTCTGGAAACACCATATATTTT. The rearrangement links TRBV6-6 to TRBJ1-3, with TRBD1 matching over 8 bases. The CDR3 totals 14 residues. Germline values: CDR1 MNHNY, CDR2 SVGAGI (reference sequence). Trimming at V came to 6 bases and at J to 1 base, leaving 2 bases not matched to a gene.

The chain has TRBV3-1 (or the pseudogene TRBV3-2) and TRBJ2-7; 13 positions match TRBD2. V shed 8 bases, J shed 3 bases, and the junction held 4 bases outside the gene matches. The CDR3 length is 14 residues. Germline V gene lookup returns CDR1 LGHDT and CDR2 YNNKEL (reference sequence). The CDR3 DNA is TGTGCCAGCCCGACTAGCGGGAGGATCTACGAGCAGTACGTC. Protein product: CASPTSGRIYEQYV.

V usage is TRBV19 and J usage is TRBJ1-2; possibly TRBD1 for D (6 bases). The CDR3 spans 16 residues. Trimming stripped 5 bases from V and 0 bases from J, with 16 bases between. The germline V gene encodes CDR1 LNHDA and CDR2 SQIVND (reference sequence). DNA of the CDR3: TGTGCCAGTAGTTTCTGGGGGGCGTCAACTAACTATGGCTACACCTTC. Its protein product is CASSFWGASTNYGYTF.